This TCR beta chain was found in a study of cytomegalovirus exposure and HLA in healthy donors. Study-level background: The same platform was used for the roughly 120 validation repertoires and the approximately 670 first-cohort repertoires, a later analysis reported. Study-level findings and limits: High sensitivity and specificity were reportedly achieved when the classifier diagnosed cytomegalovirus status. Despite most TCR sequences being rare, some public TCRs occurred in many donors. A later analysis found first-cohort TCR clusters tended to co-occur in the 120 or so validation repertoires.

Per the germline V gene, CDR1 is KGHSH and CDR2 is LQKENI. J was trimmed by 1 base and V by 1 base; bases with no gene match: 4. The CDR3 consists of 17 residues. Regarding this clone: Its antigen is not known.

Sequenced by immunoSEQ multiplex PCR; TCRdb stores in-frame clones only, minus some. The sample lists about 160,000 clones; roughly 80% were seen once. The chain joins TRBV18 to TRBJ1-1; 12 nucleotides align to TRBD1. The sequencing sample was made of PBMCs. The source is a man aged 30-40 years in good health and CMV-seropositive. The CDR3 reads CASSPRDRGHGNTEAFF. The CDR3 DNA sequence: TGTGCCAGCTCACCACGGGACAGGGGGCATGGGAACACTGAAGCTTTCTTT.